The present TCR beta chain was sequenced within a study of vaccination effects on CD4 cells after COVID-19. This CDR3 region has 15 residues. The germline CDR1 and CDR2 sequences are KGHSH and LQKENI. Trimming left V 2 bases short and J 4 bases short, with 13 bases between. Isolating CD4+ T cells followed ten to eleven days of culture. The method was immunoSEQ multiplex PCR; TCRdb's version includes in-frame clones alone and lacks a portion of them. The sample contains around 60,000 clones, about three quarters of which appear only once. To note about this clone: The antigen is undetermined.

This TCR was sampled from a human donor who received a COVID-19 vaccine. The sequenced sample was CD4+ T cells from PBMCs cultured without peptide, obtained before COVID-19 vaccination. The rearrangement links TRBV18 to TRBJ2-3; D could derive from TRBD1 or TRBD2 (6 bases each). In DNA, the CDR3 is TGTGCCAGCTCACCATTTGGGGGGCGCGCAGATACGCAGTATTTT. It specifies CASSPFGGRADTQYF.